Listed below are T cell receptor beta chains from one sample, sequenced in a study of identical twins. One entry per CDR3 protein, called by TCRdb with MiXCR from the 5' RACE reads. This table has roughly 290,000 distinct CDR3 sequences, roughly 9.7% appearing once. These data were also filed under a second study, of yellow fever vaccine responses in identical twins.

What was sequenced was CD8+ T cells sorted from blood. The receptors shown here come from a woman younger than 35 in good health. Both conserved end residues are part of each CDR3. D genes are given only for firm matches. Clone size is not always given. Where it is, it says once, few, many or a class for expanded clones.

clone_size,d_call,v_call,j_call,cdr3_nt,cdr3_aa
many,TRBD1,TRBV29-1,TRBJ1-2,TGCAGCGTTGACTGGGGACAGGGGCCCAATGGCTACACCTTC,CSVDWGQGPNGYTF
-,TRBD2,TRBV7-2,TRBJ2-3,TGTGCCAGCAGCCCGGAACTAGCGGGGGGGACAGATACGCAGTATTTT,CASSPELAGGTDTQYF
-,TRBD2,TRBV27,TRBJ2-1,TGTGCCAGCAGTTCATACCCGGGACTAGCGGGGGGAGATGAGCAGTTCTTC,CASSSYPGLAGGDEQFF
-,TRBD1,TRBV7-8,TRBJ2-2,TGTGCCAGCAGATCCCCCACAGCTCCGGGGGGGGACAGGGGCGCGATGAACACCGGGGAGCTGTTTTTT,CASRSPTAPGGDRGAMNTGELFF
few,TRBD1,TRBV27,TRBJ2-7,TGTGCCAGCAGTTTATCGGTCGTTGGGCAGGGGGTCAACACCCGCCCCTCCTACGAGCAGTACTTC,CASSLSVVGQGVNTRPSYEQYF
many,-,TRBV12-3/TRBV12-4,TRBJ2-1,TGTGCCAGCACCGTACATACCGAGCGGTACAATGAGCAGTTCTTC,CASTVHTERYNEQFF
few,TRBD2,TRBV4-2,TRBJ2-1,TGTGCCAGCAGCCAAGACTCCACTCCGGGACTAGCTTACAATGAGCAGTTCTTC,CASSQDSTPGLAYNEQFF
-,-,TRBV10-3,TRBJ1-3,TGTGCCACGAACCAGGGGTTGGGAAACACCATATATTTT,CATNQGLGNTIYF
many,-,TRBV7-9,TRBJ2-7,TGTGCCAGCAGCTTAGCTTCCGGGGGCTACGAGCAGTACTTC,CASSLASGGYEQYF
few,-,TRBV13,TRBJ1-2,TGTGCCAGCAGCTTAGGCCCAACGTCCACCGGGTTATATGGCTACACCTTC,CASSLGPTSTGLYGYTF
-,-,TRBV27,TRBJ2-5,TGTGCCAGCAGTTTATTCGCAGGGCATCAAGAGACCCAGTACTTC,CASSLFAGHQETQYF
-,-,TRBV18,TRBJ2-1,TGTGCCAGCTCACCACGGAGAGTCTTGGATCTAGGCGATGAGCAGTTCTTC,CASSPRRVLDLGDEQFF
many,-,TRBV20-1,TRBJ2-7,TGCAGTGCTAGGGAGCTCCTCGCGGCCGAGCAGTACTTC,CSARELLAAEQYF
many,TRBD2,TRBV27,TRBJ2-7,TGTGCCAGCAGTTTACGGGTAGCGGGCTCCTCCTACGAGCAGTACTTC,CASSLRVAGSSYEQYF
-,-,TRBV13,TRBJ2-2,TGTGCCAGCAGCAACGGGTGGGAAGCCGGGGAGCTGTTTTTT,CASSNGWEAGELFF
few,-,TRBV20-1,TRBJ2-2,TGCAGTGCTACTCCGATACAGGGAACCGGGGAGCTGTTTTTT,CSATPIQGTGELFF
-,TRBD1,TRBV15,TRBJ2-5,TGTGCCACCCGACAGGGGGCAAGGGAGACCCAGTACTTC,CATRQGARETQYF
-,-,TRBV15,TRBJ2-2,TGTGCCACCAGGAACAGGGTAGACGGGAAGCTGTTTTTT,CATRNRVDGKLFF
few,TRBD2,TRBV12-3/TRBV12-4,TRBJ2-3,TGTGCCAGCATATTCAGTAGTGCGGGAGGGACAGATACGCAGTATTTT,CASIFSSAGGTDTQYF
few,-,TRBV29-1,TRBJ2-5,TGCAGCGTTCTCGTTGAGGACAGTAGAGAGACCCAGTACTTC,CSVLVEDSRETQYF
few,TRBD1,TRBV20-1,TRBJ1-2,TGCAGTGCTAGAGATTGGTTGGGACAGGGCTACACCTTC,CSARDWLGQGYTF
many,-,TRBV5-6,TRBJ2-3,TGTGCCAGCAGCTTGGGACAGCTGACGCCGAGCACAGATACGCAGTATTTT,CASSLGQLTPSTDTQYF
many,-,TRBV14,TRBJ2-3,TGTGCCAGCAGCCAAGAGTACCTACCATATGATACGCAGTATTTT,CASSQEYLPYDTQYF
many,TRBD1,TRBV7-9,TRBJ1-2,TGTGCCAGCAGCCCGGACAGGGAGGTTCGCCATGGCTACACCTTC,CASSPDREVRHGYTF
many,TRBD1,TRBV5-1,TRBJ2-7,TGCGCCAGCAGCCCCGGGACAGGGGGTTTCAGCTCCTACGAGCAGTACTTC,CASSPGTGGFSSYEQYF
few,-,TRBV6-5,TRBJ1-4,TGTGCCAGCAGTTTGAATTCACCGGGAACCAATAATGAAAAACTGTTTTTT,CASSLNSPGTNNEKLFF